This TCR beta chain was sequenced during a study of molecular identifiers for immune sequencing clone quantification. Whole-study results and caveats: Sizes of clones that are highly expanded could be underestimated (if identical TCR molecules share a barcode). Whereas naive cells kept under 1% of molecules in clones above 20 RNA copies, such clones held over 97% in effectors.

TCR libraries were built in bulk with a published protocol and specific TCR primers. Each CDR3 protein gets one entry after TCRdb re-called the PCR reads with MiXCR. The data contain about 320,000 distinct CDR3 sequences, about a fifth of them seen just once; the ten biggest clones take up over 0.7%. Sorting defined naive CD8 T cells as CD8+CD4-CCR7+CD45RA+. The CDR3 is made up of 15 amino acids. Germline CDR1 SGDLS, CDR2 YYNGEE. A note on this clonotype: Its antigen is not identified. A read error may produce the germline difference seen at one junction end.

Sequenced: naive CD8+ T cells from blood, with Jurkat cell RNA spiked in. Specified subset: FACS-sorted CD8+CD4-CCR7+CD45RA+ naive T cells. The sequence was obtained from a human donor in good health. Some libraries in this study had Jurkat cell RNA spiked in. The chain links TRBV9 to TRBJ2-3; a possible D gene is TRBD1 (6 bases). CDR3 nucleotides: TGTGCCAGCAGCGTACAGGACAGTCCCACAGGTACGCAGTATTTT. It translates to CASSVQDSPTGTQYF.